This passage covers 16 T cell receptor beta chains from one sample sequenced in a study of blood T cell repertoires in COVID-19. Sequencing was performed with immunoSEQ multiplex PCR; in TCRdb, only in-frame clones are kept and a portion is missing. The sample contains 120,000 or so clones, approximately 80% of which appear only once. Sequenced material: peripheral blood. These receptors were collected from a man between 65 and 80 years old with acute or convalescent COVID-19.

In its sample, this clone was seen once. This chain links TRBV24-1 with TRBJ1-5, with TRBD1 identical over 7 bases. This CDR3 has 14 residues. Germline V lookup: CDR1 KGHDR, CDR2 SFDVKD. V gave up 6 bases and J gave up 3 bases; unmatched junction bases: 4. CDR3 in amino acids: CATSKGQSNQPQHF. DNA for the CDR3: TGTGCCACCAGTAAGGGACAGTCCAATCAGCCCCAGCATTTT.

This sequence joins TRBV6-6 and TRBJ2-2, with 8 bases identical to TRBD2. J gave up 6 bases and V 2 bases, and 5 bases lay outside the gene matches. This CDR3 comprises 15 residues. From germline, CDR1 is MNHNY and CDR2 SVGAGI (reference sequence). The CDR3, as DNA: TGTGCCAGCAGTTACGGCGGGGGGTCGGCCGGGGAGCTGTTTTTT. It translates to CASSYGGGSAGELFF.

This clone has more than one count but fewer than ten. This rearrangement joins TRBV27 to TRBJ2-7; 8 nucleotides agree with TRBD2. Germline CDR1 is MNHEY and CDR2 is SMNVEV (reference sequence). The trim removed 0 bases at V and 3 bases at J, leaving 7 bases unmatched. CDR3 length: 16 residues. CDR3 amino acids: CASSLSLAGNGYEQYF. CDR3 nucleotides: TGTGCCAGCAGTTTATCATTAGCGGGAAACGGCTACGAGCAGTACTTC.

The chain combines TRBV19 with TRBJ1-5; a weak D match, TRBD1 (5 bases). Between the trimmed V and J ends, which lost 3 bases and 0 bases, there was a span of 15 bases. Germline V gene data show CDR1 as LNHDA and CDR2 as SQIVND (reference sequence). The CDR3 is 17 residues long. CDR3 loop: CASSISQGSYSNQPQHF. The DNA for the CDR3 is TGTGCCAGTAGTATTTCGCAGGGTTCGTATAGCAATCAGCCCCAGCATTTT.

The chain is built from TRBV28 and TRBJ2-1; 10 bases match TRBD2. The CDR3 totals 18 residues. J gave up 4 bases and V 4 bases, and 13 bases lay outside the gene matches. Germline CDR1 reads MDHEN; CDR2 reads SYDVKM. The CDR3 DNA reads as TGTGCCAGCAGTTCCCTCAGTTATAGCGGGAGGTCTTACAATGAGCAGTTCTTC. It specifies CASSSLSYSGRSYNEQFF.

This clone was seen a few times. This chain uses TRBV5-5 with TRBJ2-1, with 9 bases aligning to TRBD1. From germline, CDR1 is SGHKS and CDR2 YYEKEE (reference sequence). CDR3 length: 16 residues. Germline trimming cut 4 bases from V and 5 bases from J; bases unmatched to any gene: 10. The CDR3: CASSILGGTGNNEQFF. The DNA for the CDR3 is TGTGCCAGCAGCATCCTGGGGGGGACAGGGAACAATGAGCAGTTCTTC. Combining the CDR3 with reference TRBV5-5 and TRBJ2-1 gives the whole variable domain DAGVTQSPTHLIKTRGQQVTLRCSPISGHKSVSWYQQVLGQGPQFIFQYYEKEERGRGNFPDRFSARQFPNYSSELNVNALLLGDSALYLCASSILGGTGNNEQFFGPGTRLTVL.

This CDR3 reads CASTMRGLWNTGELFF. CDR3 nucleotide sequence: TGCGCCAGCACCATGAGGGGGCTCTGGAACACCGGGGAGCTGTTTTTT. The chain uses TRBV5-1 and TRBJ2-2; 7 nucleotides agree with TRBD1. V was clipped by 6 bases and J by 1 base; unmatched bases: 9. The CDR3 consists of 16 residues. From germline, CDR1 is SGHRS and CDR2 YFSETQ.

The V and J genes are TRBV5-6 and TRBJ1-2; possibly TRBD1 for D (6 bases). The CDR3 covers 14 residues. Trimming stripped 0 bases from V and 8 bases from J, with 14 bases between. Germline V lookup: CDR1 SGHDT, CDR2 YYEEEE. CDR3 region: CASSLGAGASGYTF. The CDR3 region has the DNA TGTGCCAGCAGCTTGGGGGCGGGGGCAAGCGGCTACACCTTC.

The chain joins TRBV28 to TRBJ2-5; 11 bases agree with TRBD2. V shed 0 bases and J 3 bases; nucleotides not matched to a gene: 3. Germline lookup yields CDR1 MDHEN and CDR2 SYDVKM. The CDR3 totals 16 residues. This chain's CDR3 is CASSLWGSGREETQYF. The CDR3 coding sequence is TGTGCCAGCAGTTTATGGGGTAGCGGGAGGGAAGAGACCCAGTACTTC.

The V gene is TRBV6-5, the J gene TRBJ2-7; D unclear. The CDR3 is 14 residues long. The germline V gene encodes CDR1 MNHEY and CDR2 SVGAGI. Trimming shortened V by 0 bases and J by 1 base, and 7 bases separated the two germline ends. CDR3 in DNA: TGTGCCAGCAGTTACTCCCGGAGTTCCTACGAGCAGTACTTC. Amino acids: CASSYSRSSYEQYF.

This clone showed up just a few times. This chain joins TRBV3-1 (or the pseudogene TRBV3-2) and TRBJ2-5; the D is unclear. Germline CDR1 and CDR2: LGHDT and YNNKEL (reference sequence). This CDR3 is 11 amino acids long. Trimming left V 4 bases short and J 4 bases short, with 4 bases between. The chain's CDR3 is CASSLSETQYF. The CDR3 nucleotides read TGTGCCAGCAGCCTATCAGAGACCCAGTACTTC.

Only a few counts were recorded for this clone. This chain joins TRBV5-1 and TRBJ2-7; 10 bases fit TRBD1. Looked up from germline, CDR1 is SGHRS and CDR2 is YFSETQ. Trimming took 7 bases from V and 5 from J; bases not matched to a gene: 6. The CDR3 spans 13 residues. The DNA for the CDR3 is TGCGCCAGCTCTGGACAGGGGGTCGACGAGCAGTACTTC. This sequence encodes CASSGQGVDEQYF.

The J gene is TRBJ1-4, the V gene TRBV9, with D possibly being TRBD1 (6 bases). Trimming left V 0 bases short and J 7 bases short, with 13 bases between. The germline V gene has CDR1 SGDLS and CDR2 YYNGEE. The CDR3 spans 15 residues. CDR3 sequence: CASSVAEGVGEKLFF. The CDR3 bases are TGTGCCAGCAGCGTAGCAGAGGGGGTGGGTGAAAAACTGTTTTTT.

The CDR3 DNA is TGTGCCAGCAGCCCCAACTGGAGCGGGGATGAGCAGTTCTTC. It codes for CASSPNWSGDEQFF. V is TRBV7-8 and J is TRBJ2-1; 7 positions match TRBD2. Germline lookup yields CDR1 SGHVS and CDR2 FQNEAQ. The CDR3 contains 14 residues. J was trimmed by 8 bases and V by 5 bases; bases with no gene match: 9.

CDR3 sequence reads: CASSLGVLAAFDEQYF. In DNA form, the CDR3 reads TGTGCCAGCAGTTTGGGGGTACTAGCCGCATTCGACGAGCAGTACTTC. The V call is TRBV2, the J call TRBJ2-7; D is possibly TRBD2 (6 bases). Per germline, CDR1 SNHLY and CDR2 FYNNEI. Between the trimmed V and J ends, which lost 5 bases and 5 bases, there was a span of 22 bases. CDR3 length: 16 residues.

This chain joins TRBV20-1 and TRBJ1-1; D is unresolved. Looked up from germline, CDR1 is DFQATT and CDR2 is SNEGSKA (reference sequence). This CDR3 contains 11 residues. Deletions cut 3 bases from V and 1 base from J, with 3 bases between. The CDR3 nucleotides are TGCAGTGCTAGCCAGAACACTGAAGCTTTCTTT. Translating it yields CSASQNTEAFF.